A single sample gave rise to the 8 T cell receptor beta chains below, sequenced in a study of response to subunit inactivated influenza vaccine. One entry per CDR3 protein results from TCRdb running MiXCR on the RT-PCR reads. The table shows 500,000 to 550,000 distinct CDR3 sequences, with roughly 7.9% occurring only once. The starting material was PBMCs from blood, obtained less than 30 months after vaccination. Receptors were obtained from a man in his fifties or sixties who received an inactivated influenza vaccine.

The table lists this clonotype with a few counts. The chain couples TRBV5-1 to TRBJ1-1; TRBD1 matches at 7 bases. Per the germline V gene, CDR1 is SGHRS and CDR2 is YFSETQ. This CDR3 spans 14 amino acids. With 3 bases clipped from V and 1 base from J, the junction kept 3 bases outside the gene matches. CDR3 bases: TGCGCCAGCAGCTACCGGACAGGGAACACTGAAGCTTTCTTT. Amino acids: CASSYRTGNTEAFF.

There are a few counts of this clonotype. This rearrangement joins TRBV20-1 to TRBJ2-3; D gene ambiguous. The ends were cut back, 6 bases at V and 2 bases at J, with 15 bases in the middle. The CDR3 is made up of 14 amino acids. Germline values: CDR1 DFQATT, CDR2 SNEGSKA (reference sequence). CDR3 loop: CSAKPWTTTDTQYF. The CDR3 coding sequence is TGCAGTGCCAAGCCTTGGACGACCACAGATACGCAGTATTTT.

This clonotype was counted between two and nine times. The CDR3 DNA sequence: TGCAGTGCTGCTAGCGGGAGTATTTACGAGCAGTACTTC. Translating it yields CSAASGSIYEQYF. The chain combines TRBV20-1 with TRBJ2-7; 10 positions agree with TRBD2. Unmatched junction bases numbered 5, after V lost 5 bases and J lost 4 bases. Germline V lookup: CDR1 DFQATT, CDR2 SNEGSKA (reference sequence). The CDR3 consists of 13 residues.

The rearrangement uses TRBV4-1 and TRBJ2-1, with 7 nucleotides matching TRBD2. V shed 3 bases, J shed 8 bases, and the junction held 10 bases outside the gene matches. The germline CDR1 and CDR2 sequences are MGHRA and YSYEKL. The length of the CDR3 is 15 residues. The CDR3 protein is CASSQDRGGGDEQFF. The DNA of the CDR3 is TGCGCCAGCAGCCAGGACCGAGGCGGGGGAGATGAGCAGTTCTTC.

This clonotype was detected many times. The V gene is TRBV7-8, the J gene TRBJ2-3; D gene ambiguous. The CDR3 consists of 14 residues. V lost 3 bases to trimming and J lost 6 bases, with 13 bases between them. Germline V gene lookup returns CDR1 SGHVS and CDR2 FQNEAQ. DNA of the CDR3: TGTGCCAGCAGCTTTACTCGGCATTGGGATACGCAGTATTTT. Translating gives CASSFTRHWDTQYF.

This clonotype was detected only a few times. J is TRBJ2-1 and V is TRBV5-1; 10 nucleotides match TRBD2. This CDR3 contains 16 residues. The V segment lost 0 bases and the J segment 8 bases; nucleotides outside the gene matches: 8. Germline CDR1 SGHRS, CDR2 YFSETQ. The CDR3 DNA sequence: TGCGCCAGCAGCTTGGAGGCTAGCGGGAGCTGGGATGAGCAGTTCTTC. This sequence encodes CASSLEASGSWDEQFF.

This clonotype was detected only a few times. The genes are TRBV29-1 and TRBJ1-1; the D gene is possibly TRBD1 (6 bases). V was trimmed by 7 bases and J by 1 base, leaving 13 bases between them. This CDR3 has 13 residues. CDR1 is SQVTM and CDR2 is ANQGSEA in the germline V gene. The CDR3 DNA reads TGCAGCGCAGAACAGGGAAGGAACACTGAAGCTTTCTTT. Protein sequence: CSAEQGRNTEAFF.

The sample holds many counts of this clonotype. For the CDR3, the DNA is TGCAGCGGCGGGGGGAACACCGGGGAGCTGTTTTTT. Translating it yields CSGGGNTGELFF. V is TRBV29-1 and J is TRBJ2-2, with 7 bases fitting TRBD2. Trimming cost V 7 bases and J 1 base; bases outside gene matches: 0. The CDR3 totals 12 residues. Germline-derived CDR1 and CDR2 are SQVTM and ANQGSEA.